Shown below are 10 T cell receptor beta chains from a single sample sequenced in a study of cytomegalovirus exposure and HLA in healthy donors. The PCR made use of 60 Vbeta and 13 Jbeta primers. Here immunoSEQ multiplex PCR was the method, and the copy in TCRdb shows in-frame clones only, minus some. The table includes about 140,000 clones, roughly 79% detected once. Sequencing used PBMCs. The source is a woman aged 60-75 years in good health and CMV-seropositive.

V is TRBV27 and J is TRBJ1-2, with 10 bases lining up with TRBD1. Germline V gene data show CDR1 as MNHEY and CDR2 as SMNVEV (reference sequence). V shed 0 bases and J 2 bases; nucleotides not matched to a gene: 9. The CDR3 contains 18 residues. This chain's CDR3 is CASSLSPGQGISNYGYTF. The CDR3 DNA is TGTGCCAGCAGTTTATCCCCGGGACAGGGGATATCAAACTATGGCTACACCTTC.

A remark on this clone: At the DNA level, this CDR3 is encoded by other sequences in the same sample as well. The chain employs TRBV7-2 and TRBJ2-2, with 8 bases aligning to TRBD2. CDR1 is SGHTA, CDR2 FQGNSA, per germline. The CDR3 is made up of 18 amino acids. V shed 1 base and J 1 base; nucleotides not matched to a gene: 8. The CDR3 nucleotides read TGTGCCAGCAGCTTAGATCGTCCGCTAGCGGGGAACACCGGGGAGCTGTTTTTT. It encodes CASSLDRPLAGNTGELFF. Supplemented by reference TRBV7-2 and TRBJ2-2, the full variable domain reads GAGVSQSPSNKVTEKGKDVELRCDPISGHTALYWYRQSLGQGLEFLIYFQGNSAPDKSGLPSDRFSAERTGGSVSTLTIQRTQQEDSAVYLCASSLDRPLAGNTGELFFGEGSRLTVL.

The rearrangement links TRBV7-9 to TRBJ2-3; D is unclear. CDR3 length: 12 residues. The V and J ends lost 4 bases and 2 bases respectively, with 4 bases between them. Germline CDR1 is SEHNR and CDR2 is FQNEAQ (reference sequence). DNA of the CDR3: TGTGCCAGCAGCTCCCACACAGATACGCAGTATTTT. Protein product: CASSSHTDTQYF.

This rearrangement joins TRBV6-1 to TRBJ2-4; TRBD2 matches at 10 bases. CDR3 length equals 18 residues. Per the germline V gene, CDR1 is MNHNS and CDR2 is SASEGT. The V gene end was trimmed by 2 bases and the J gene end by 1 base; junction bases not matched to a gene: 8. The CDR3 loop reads CASSELAGVSWAKNIQYF. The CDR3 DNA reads TGTGCCAGCAGTGAACTAGCGGGAGTTTCGTGGGCCAAAAACATTCAGTACTTC.

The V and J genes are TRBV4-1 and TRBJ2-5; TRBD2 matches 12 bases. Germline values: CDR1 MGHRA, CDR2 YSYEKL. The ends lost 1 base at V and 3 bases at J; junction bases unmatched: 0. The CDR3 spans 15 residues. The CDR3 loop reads CASSQGLAGEETQYF. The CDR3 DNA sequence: TGCGCCAGCAGCCAAGGACTAGCGGGAGAAGAGACCCAGTACTTC.

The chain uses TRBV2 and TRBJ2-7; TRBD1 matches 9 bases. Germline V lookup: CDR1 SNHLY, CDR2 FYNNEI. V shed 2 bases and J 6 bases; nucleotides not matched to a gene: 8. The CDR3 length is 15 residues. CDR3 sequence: CASSELVGTGSEQYF. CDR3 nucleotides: TGTGCCAGCAGTGAATTGGTCGGGACAGGGAGCGAGCAGTACTTC. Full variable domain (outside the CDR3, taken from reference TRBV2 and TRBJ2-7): EPEVTQTPSHQVTQMGQEVILRCVPISNHLYFYWYRQILGQKVEFLVSFYNNEISEKSEIFDDQFSVERPDGSNFTLKIRSTKLEDSAMYFCASSELVGTGSEQYFGPGTRLTVT.

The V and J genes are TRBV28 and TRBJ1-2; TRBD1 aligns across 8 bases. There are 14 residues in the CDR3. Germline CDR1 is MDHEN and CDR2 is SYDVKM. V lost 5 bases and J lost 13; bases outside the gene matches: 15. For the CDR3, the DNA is TGTGCCAGCAGTACCCCGGGACAGGCGGCGTTTAGCACCTTC. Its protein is CASSTPGQAAFSTF.

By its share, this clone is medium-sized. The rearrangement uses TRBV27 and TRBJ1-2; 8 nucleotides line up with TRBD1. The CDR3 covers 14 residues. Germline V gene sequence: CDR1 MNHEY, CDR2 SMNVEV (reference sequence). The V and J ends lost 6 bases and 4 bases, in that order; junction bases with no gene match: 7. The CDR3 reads CASSQDRAGYGYTF. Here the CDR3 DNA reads TGTGCCAGCAGCCAGGACAGGGCGGGCTATGGCTACACCTTC.

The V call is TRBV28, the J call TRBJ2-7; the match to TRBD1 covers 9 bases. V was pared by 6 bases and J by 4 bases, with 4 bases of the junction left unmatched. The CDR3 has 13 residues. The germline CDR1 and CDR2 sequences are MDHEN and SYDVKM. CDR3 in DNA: TGTGCCAGCAGGGGACAGGGCGTTTACGAGCAGTACTTC. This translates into CASRGQGVYEQYF.

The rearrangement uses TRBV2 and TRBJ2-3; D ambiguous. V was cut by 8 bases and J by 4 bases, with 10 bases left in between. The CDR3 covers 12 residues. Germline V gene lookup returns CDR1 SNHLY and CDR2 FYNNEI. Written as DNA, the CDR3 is TGTGCCAGCCGACTTGTTGCAGATACGCAGTATTTT. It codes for CASRLVADTQYF. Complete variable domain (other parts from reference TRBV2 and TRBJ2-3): EPEVTQTPSHQVTQMGQEVILRCVPISNHLYFYWYRQILGQKVEFLVSFYNNEISEKSEIFDDQFSVERPDGSNFTLKIRSTKLEDSAMYFCASRLVADTQYFGPGTRLTVL.